Sequencing of this T cell receptor beta chain was carried out in a study of cytomegalovirus exposure and HLA in healthy donors. Study outcomes and limitations: A few V segments could not be told apart, such as TRBV6-2 and TRBV6-3, and were left out.

Germline V CDR1 and CDR2: LGHNT, FRNRAP. Trimming removed 6 bases at V and 2 bases at J, with 10 bases between. This CDR3 has 13 amino acids. On this clone itself: Its antigen is unidentified.

Donors in the study were healthy people who gave bone marrow. Use of 60 Vbeta and 13 Jbeta primers characterized the PCR. Generated by immunoSEQ multiplex PCR, the TCRdb table keeps only in-frame clones and is missing some. The table shows around 110,000 clones, with over 65% occurring only once. The TCR comes from a middle-aged woman in good health and CMV-seropositive. Input material: PBMCs. This chain uses TRBV12-5 with TRBJ1-1, with no clear D. The CDR3 sequence is CASGAGRNTEAFF. In nucleotides, the CDR3 is TGTGCTAGTGGCGCCGGGAGAAACACTGAAGCTTTCTTT.